These 21 T cell receptor beta chains came from one sample sequenced in a study of T cell responses to AZD1222 COVID-19 vaccine. TCRdb's table, derived via immunoSEQ multiplex PCR, lists solely in-frame clones and lacks some. The table lists some 190,000 clones, around 90% of them singletons. This specimen consisted of peripheral blood, obtained 28 days after the second AZD1222 dose. These receptors originate from an adult who received the AZD1222 COVID-19 vaccine.

The V call is TRBV27, the J call TRBJ2-4, with 10 bases that match TRBD1. The CDR3 spans 15 residues. V was pared by 2 bases and J by 5 bases, with 3 bases of the junction left unmatched. Per germline, CDR1 MNHEY and CDR2 SMNVEV (reference sequence). The CDR3 DNA reads as TGTGCCAGCAGTTTAGGGACAGGGGCCCAAAACATTCAGTACTTC. Residues: CASSLGTGAQNIQYF.

This clone was seen once. The junction and the germline gene differ at one end; a read error may be behind it. This chain uses TRBV2 with TRBJ1-2, with 8 bases that match TRBD1. The CDR3 contains 14 residues. The germline V gene encodes CDR1 SNHLY and CDR2 FYNNEI. The CDR3 DNA reads as TGTGCCAGCACTGAAGGACAGGGATTCTATGGCTACACCTTC. Its protein product is CASTEGQGFYGYTF.

The rearrangement joins TRBV2 to TRBJ1-1; TRBD1 agrees at 8 bases. The V and J ends lost 5 bases and 10 bases, in that order; junction bases with no gene match: 9. This CDR3 region has 13 residues. From germline, CDR1 is SNHLY and CDR2 FYNNEI. The CDR3 here is CASSRGQALSAFF. The CDR3 DNA sequence: TGTGCCAGCAGTCGGGGACAGGCGTTATCAGCTTTCTTT.

The gene calls are TRBV5-5 and TRBJ2-1; D gene ambiguous. The germline V and J ends were trimmed by 4 bases and 3 bases, with 14 bases remaining between them. This CDR3 region has 15 residues. In germline, CDR1 is SGHKS, CDR2 YYEKEE (reference sequence). In DNA, the CDR3 is TGTGCCAGCAGCCTGGAAGAAGTGTTCTACAATGAGCAGTTCTTC. Translation: CASSLEEVFYNEQFF.

The chain is built from TRBV11-2 and TRBJ2-7; the D is unclear. V lost 1 base and J 2 bases, leaving 6 bases between the germline ends. The CDR3 contains 13 residues. Per germline, CDR1 SGHAT and CDR2 FQNNGV. CDR3 bases: TGTGCCAGCAGCTTAGCGATAGCCTACGAGCAGTACTTC. The encoded protein is CASSLAIAYEQYF.

The count of this clone is one. This chain links TRBV5-4 with TRBJ2-2; perhaps TRBD2 as D (5 bases). CDR1 and CDR2 (germline): SGHNT, YYREEE (reference sequence). With 4 bases removed from V and 4 bases from J, the gap between germline ends came to 14 bases. This CDR3 region has 15 residues. CDR3 in DNA: TGTGCCAGCAGCCTGACGGGGTTAGGCACCGGGGAGCTGTTTTTT. Translation gives CASSLTGLGTGELFF. Looking up the rest from reference TRBV5-4 and TRBJ2-2 gives the full variable domain: ETGVTQSPTHLIKTRGQQVTLRCSSQSGHNTVSWYQQALGQGPQFIFQYYREEENGRGNFPPRFSGLQFPNYSSELNVNALELDDSALYLCASSLTGLGTGELFFGEGSRLTVL.

CDR3 sequence: CASSLGDSSNQPQHF. In nucleotides, the CDR3 is TGCGCCAGCAGCTTGGGGGATTCTAGCAATCAGCCCCAGCATTTT. The chain combines TRBV5-1 with TRBJ1-5; D call uncertain. Germline V gene sequence: CDR1 SGHRS, CDR2 YFSETQ. The CDR3 spans 15 residues. Trimming cost V 0 bases and J 0 bases, with 7 bases left between them.

The sample holds one count of this clone. This sequence joins TRBV7-9 and TRBJ2-3; D is perhaps TRBD1 (5 bases). The CDR3 loop spans 15 amino acids. The V and J ends lost 1 base and 1 base respectively, with 9 bases between them. CDR1 is SEHNR and CDR2 is FQNEAQ in the germline V gene (reference sequence). For the CDR3, the DNA is TGTGCCAGCAGCTTAGTCACAGGTGGCACAGATACGCAGTATTTT. Translated: CASSLVTGGTDTQYF.

The chain combines TRBV5-4 with TRBJ2-5; the match to TRBD1 covers 7 bases. CDR3 size: 13 residues. Germline CDR1 SGHNT, CDR2 YYREEE (reference sequence). Trimming took 4 bases from V and 2 from J; bases not matched to a gene: 2. CDR3 amino acids: CASSRDRQETQYF. CDR3 nucleotides: TGTGCCAGCAGCCGGGACAGACAAGAGACCCAGTACTTC.

The V gene is TRBV4-2, the J gene TRBJ1-1; TRBD1 might be the D (6 bases). The V end was cut by 0 bases, the J end by 0 bases, with 8 bases between. Germline CDR1 is LGHNA and CDR2 is YNFKEQ. This CDR3 is built from 15 residues. For the CDR3, the DNA is TGTGCCAGCAGCCAAGAAGGGGGGGTGAACACTGAAGCTTTCTTT. Translating gives CASSQEGGVNTEAFF.

The chain uses TRBV5-8 and TRBJ2-1; 10 bases are shared with TRBD1. V was pared by 3 bases and J by 4 bases, with 1 base of the junction left unmatched. Germline CDR1 and CDR2: SGHTS and YDEGEE. The CDR3 totals 14 residues. CDR3 bases: TGTGCCAGCAGCTCGGGACAGGGGTACAATGAGCAGTTCTTC. Its protein product is CASSSGQGYNEQFF.

This chain connects TRBV5-1 to TRBJ1-2; 7 positions agree with TRBD1. Germline CDR1 and CDR2: SGHRS and YFSETQ. The CDR3 covers 17 residues. V lost 4 bases and J lost 1; bases outside the gene matches: 13. The CDR3 DNA is TGCGCCAGCAGCGTGGATTCCGGGACAGCTATTAACTATGGCTACACCTTC. Residues: CASSVDSGTAINYGYTF.

The chain combines TRBV25-1 with TRBJ1-6; 10 nucleotides line up with TRBD1. V shed 8 bases and J 1 base; nucleotides not matched to a gene: 5. Germline CDR1 MGHDK, CDR2 SYGVNS. This CDR3 has 16 amino acids. The CDR3 DNA is TGTGCCAGCCTTGGGACAGGGGTTTCCTATAATTCACCCCTCCACTTT. Translated: CASLGTGVSYNSPLHF.

The CDR3 here is CAWGETGLARKTQYF. DNA for the CDR3: TGTGCCTGGGGGGAAACGGGACTAGCGAGGAAGACCCAGTACTTC. The chain carries TRBV30 and TRBJ2-5; 10 bases match TRBD2. The CDR3 is 15 amino acids. Unmatched junction bases numbered 12, after V lost 5 bases and J lost 6 bases. Looked up from germline, CDR1 is GTSNPN and CDR2 is SVGIG (reference sequence).

The chain uses TRBV15 and TRBJ1-4; D gene ambiguous. Per the germline V gene, CDR1 is LNHNV and CDR2 is YYDKDF (reference sequence). This CDR3 is built from 14 residues. V was pared by 0 bases and J by 8 bases, with 10 bases between. The CDR3, as DNA: TGTGCCACCAGCAGAGAAGATATTCCCGAAAAACTGTTTTTT. This gives the protein CATSREDIPEKLFF.

The chain recombines TRBV27 with TRBJ2-7, with 11 bases that match TRBD2. Trimming cost V 6 bases and J 5 bases; bases outside gene matches: 9. This CDR3 has 15 residues. The germline V gene encodes CDR1 MNHEY and CDR2 SMNVEV (reference sequence). CDR3 sequence reads: CASSLLAGEVHEQYF. Here the CDR3 DNA reads TGTGCCAGCAGCCTACTAGCGGGAGAGGTCCACGAGCAGTACTTC.

The rearrangement links TRBV3-1 (or the pseudogene TRBV3-2) to TRBJ1-6; weak D call: TRBD1 (6 bases). Germline V gene data show CDR1 as LGHDT and CDR2 as YNNKEL (reference sequence). The germline V and J ends were trimmed by 5 bases and 5 bases, with 10 bases remaining between them. CDR3 length: 14 residues. CDR3 in DNA: TGTGCCAGCAGCACCCGGACAGATAATTCACCCCTCCACTTT. Translation: CASSTRTDNSPLHF.

This CDR3 reads CASSQIYLVESPDGYTF. The CDR3 DNA is TGTGCCAGCAGTCAAATTTACTTAGTGGAGTCACCAGATGGCTACACCTTC. The rearrangement links TRBV7-9 to TRBJ1-2; D remains unclear. V was trimmed by 6 bases and J by 6 bases, leaving 26 bases between them. Per germline, CDR1 SEHNR and CDR2 FQNEAQ (reference sequence). The CDR3 has 17 amino acids. Together with reference TRBV7-9 and TRBJ1-2, the CDR3 gives the full variable domain: DTGVSQNPRHKITKRGQNVTFRCDPISEHNRLYWYRQTLGQGPEFLTYFQNEAQLEKSRLLSDRFSAERPKGSFSTLEIQRTEQGDSAMYLCASSQIYLVESPDGYTFGSGTRLTVV.

This clone was counted a single time. This chain uses TRBV19 with TRBJ1-2; D perhaps matches TRBD1 (5 bases). This CDR3 has 18 amino acids. The V gene lost 9 bases and the J gene lost 3 bases, with 29 bases spanning the gap. Germline-derived CDR1 and CDR2 are LNHDA and SQIVND (reference sequence). CDR3 protein: CASRKTSSGQGGYYGYTF. The CDR3 nucleotides are TGTGCCAGCAGAAAAACCAGCTCCGGCCAGGGCGGCTACTATGGCTACACCTTC.

The chain carries TRBV7-3 and TRBJ2-2; no reliable D call. V gave up 2 bases and J gave up 4 bases, with 2 bases separating them. The CDR3 has 12 residues. Germline assignment: CDR1 SGHTA and CDR2 FQGTGA. Here the CDR3 reads CASSLSTGELFF. The CDR3 nucleotides are TGTGCCAGCAGCTTATCCACCGGGGAGCTGTTTTTT.

V gene TRBV7-2 combines with J gene TRBJ1-5; D remains unclear. This CDR3 is 13 amino acids long. Germline CDR1 and CDR2: SGHTA and FQGNSA. Deletions cut 3 bases from V and 0 bases from J, with 3 bases between. CDR3 sequence (DNA): TGTGCCAGCAGCTTGGTTAGCAATCAGCCCCAGCATTTT. It specifies CASSLVSNQPQHF.